These 24 T cell receptor beta chains share one sample of origin, sequenced in a study of shared clonotypes between healthy human individuals. Some clones are missing from TCRdb's copy, which holds only in-frame ones; the method was immunoSEQ multiplex PCR. The table shows about 380,000 clones, with about 96% occurring only once. Sequenced material: memory CD8+ T cells sorted from blood. This sample's subset: CD45RO+ cells pooled with CCR7-negative TemRA cells. All receptors come from a man aged 25 to 40 in good health.

The chain has TRBV6-1 and TRBJ2-7, with TRBD1 matching 11 bases. The J segment lost 6 bases and the V segment lost 0 bases, leaving 1 base of the junction unmatched. The germline gives CDR1 MNHNS, CDR2 SASEGT. This CDR3 has 14 amino acids. The CDR3 region has the DNA TGTGCCAGCAGTGAAGCTGGGACAGGGGGCGAGCAGTACTTC. Residues: CASSEAGTGGEQYF.

The chain has TRBV14 and TRBJ2-1; 8 nucleotides match TRBD2. The germline V gene has CDR1 SGHDN and CDR2 FVKESK. The length of the CDR3 is 16 residues. After removal of 4 bases from V and 0 bases from J, the junction contained 5 bases not matched to a gene. The CDR3 region has the DNA TGTGCCAGCAGCCGCAGACTAGCGAGCTCCTACAATGAGCAGTTCTTC. It codes for CASSRRLASSYNEQFF.

This chain links TRBV11-2 with TRBJ2-3, with TRBD2 matching over 9 bases. Germline V gene data show CDR1 as SGHAT and CDR2 as FQNNGV. CDR3 size: 16 residues. V lost 3 bases, J lost 0 bases, and 4 bases stayed unmatched. The CDR3 DNA reads TGTGCCAGCAGCTTTCGACTAGCGGCTAGCACAGATACGCAGTATTTT. Protein product: CASSFRLAASTDTQYF.

The V call is TRBV4-1, the J call TRBJ2-1; D is ambiguous. Deletions cut 0 bases from V and 3 bases from J, with 6 bases between. The germline V gene encodes CDR1 MGHRA and CDR2 YSYEKL. The CDR3 covers 14 residues. In nucleotides, the CDR3 is TGCGCCAGCAGCCAAGATCTCTTCTACAATGAGCAGTTCTTC. It specifies CASSQDLFYNEQFF.

This sequence joins TRBV28 and TRBJ1-5; 7 nucleotides line up with TRBD1. CDR1 is MDHEN, CDR2 SYDVKM, per germline. CDR3 length: 15 residues. J was trimmed by 6 bases and V by 3 bases; bases with no gene match: 8. CDR3 DNA sequence: TGTGCCAGCAGTTTTCTGGGACAGAAGGTTCAGCCCCAGCATTTT. Translated: CASSFLGQKVQPQHF.

This chain joins TRBV12-1 and TRBJ2-1; the table's TRBD1 call for D was not verified on the DNA. TRBV12-1 is deemed a pseudogene. The CDR3 runs to 11 residues. The CDR3 DNA sequence: TGTGCCGGGACAGGGGGGAATGAGCAGTTCTTC. It codes for CAGTGGNEQFF.

The chain is built from TRBV28 and TRBJ1-1; the D is unclear. V lost 3 bases and J 6 bases, leaving 8 bases between the germline ends. Germline V gives CDR1 MDHEN, CDR2 SYDVKM. The CDR3 runs 12 residues. CDR3 bases: TGTGCCAGCAGTTTGGGAGGACCTGAAGCTTTCTTT. Its translation is CASSLGGPEAFF.

V and J are TRBV28 and TRBJ2-2; 10 bases are a match to TRBD2. The trim removed 6 bases at V and 4 bases at J, leaving 5 bases unmatched. CDR1 MDHEN and CDR2 SYDVKM come from the germline V gene. The CDR3 length is 15 residues. CDR3 residues: CASSHLAGGTGELFF. CDR3 bases: TGTGCCAGCAGCCACTTAGCGGGAGGCACCGGGGAGCTGTTTTTT.

The V call is TRBV27, the J call TRBJ2-3; perhaps TRBD2 as D (6 bases). Germline V lookup: CDR1 MNHEY, CDR2 SMNVEV (reference sequence). The CDR3 runs 14 residues. Trimming shortened V by 2 bases and J by 5 bases, and 11 bases separated the two germline ends. The CDR3 is CASSLHGRIDTQYF. The CDR3 DNA is TGTGCCAGCAGTTTACACGGGAGAATAGATACGCAGTATTTT.

The chain employs TRBV5-6 and TRBJ2-4; possible D gene TRBD1, 6 bases. CDR1 and CDR2 from the germline V gene are SGHDT and YYEEEE. V was pared by 0 bases and J by 0 bases, with 7 bases between. This CDR3 is built from 15 residues. Written as DNA, the CDR3 is TGTGCCAGCAGCTTGGCAGGGGTAGCCAAAAACATTCAGTACTTC. Its protein is CASSLAGVAKNIQYF.

In its sample, this clone was seen once. The chain joins TRBV7-9 to TRBJ2-1, with 9 bases fitting TRBD1. Germline V CDR1 and CDR2: SEHNR, FQNEAQ (reference sequence). The CDR3 extends over 17 amino acids. V lost 5 bases and J lost 4; bases outside the gene matches: 12. CDR3 in amino acids: CASSTALGQGAYNEQFF. Written as DNA, the CDR3 is TGTGCCAGCAGCACCGCCCTGGGACAGGGCGCTTACAATGAGCAGTTCTTC.

The chain carries TRBV27 and TRBJ2-1, with D possibly TRBD2 on 6 matching bases. V dropped 4 bases and J dropped 0 bases, with 16 bases sitting between them. The CDR3 spans 17 residues. CDR1 is MNHEY, CDR2 SMNVEV, per germline (reference sequence). CDR3 nucleotides: TGTGCCAGCAGTTCTCCCAATGCGGGGAGCTCCTACAATGAGCAGTTCTTC. Residues: CASSSPNAGSSYNEQFF.

Comment on this clone: This CDR3 is also generated by other DNA sequences in the sample. J is TRBJ2-7 and V is TRBV6-1, with D tentatively TRBD2 (5 bases). The germline gives CDR1 MNHNS, CDR2 SASEGT. The ends were cut back, 1 base at V and 2 bases at J, with 12 bases in the middle. CDR3 size: 15 residues. This CDR3 reads CASSEGWSGTYEQYF. CDR3 sequence (DNA): TGTGCCAGCAGTGAAGGGTGGAGCGGAACCTACGAGCAGTACTTC.

The J gene is TRBJ2-5, the V gene TRBV2, with D maybe TRBD2 (7 bases). The CDR3 spans 12 residues. Germline assignment: CDR1 SNHLY and CDR2 FYNNEI. V was clipped by 6 bases and J by 7 bases, with 12 bases between them. CDR3 loop: CASRLGGVTQYF. The CDR3 DNA follows: TGTGCCAGCAGACTAGGGGGGGTGACCCAGTACTTC.

The rearrangement links TRBV7-3 to TRBJ2-1, with 8 bases fitting TRBD2. The CDR3 runs to 19 residues. The V and J ends lost 1 base and 7 bases, in that order; junction bases with no gene match: 18. Per germline, CDR1 SGHTA and CDR2 FQGTGA. Here the CDR3 DNA reads TGTGCCAGCAGCTTAATCGTACTGCGGGAGGTCCTCCATACTAATGAGCAGTTCTTC. This encodes CASSLIVLREVLHTNEQFF.

V is TRBV6-5 and J is TRBJ2-2; TRBD2 might be the D (6 bases). Germline lookup yields CDR1 MNHEY and CDR2 SVGAGI. The CDR3 consists of 15 residues. V lost 5 bases to trimming and J lost 4 bases, with 14 bases between them. The CDR3 nucleotides are TGTGCCAGCAGTCCAAGGACTACGGGCACCGGGGAGCTGTTTTTT. It is translated as CASSPRTTGTGELFF.

This chain links TRBV2 with TRBJ1-5, with D hard to call. Trimming removed 2 bases at V and 4 bases at J, with 9 bases between. This CDR3 region has 14 residues. Germline assignment: CDR1 SNHLY and CDR2 FYNNEI. The CDR3, as DNA: TGTGCCAGCAGTGAAAGGTCAAGAAATCAGCCCCAGCATTTT. As protein: CASSERSRNQPQHF.

The chain employs TRBV7-9 and TRBJ1-2; D remains unclear. Trimming removed 5 bases at V and 1 base at J, with 8 bases between. This CDR3 contains 13 residues. Per the germline V gene, CDR1 is SEHNR and CDR2 is FQNEAQ (reference sequence). In nucleotides, the CDR3 is TGTGCCAGCAGCCTAAAGGTTAACTATGGCTACACCTTC. Translation gives CASSLKVNYGYTF.

This chain joins TRBV10-3 and TRBJ1-1; unclear D gene. The germline V gene has CDR1 ENHRY and CDR2 SYGVKD. Trimming cost V 0 bases and J 8 bases, with 13 bases left between them. This CDR3 is built from 14 residues. The CDR3 nucleotides read TGTGCCATCAGTGAGTCGCCCGCGTACCCGGAAGCTTTCTTT. This sequence encodes CAISESPAYPEAFF.

This chain's CDR3 is CASSSLDKGELFF. In DNA, the CDR3 is TGTGCCAGCAGCTCCCTCGACAAAGGGGAGCTGTTTTTT. This chain connects TRBV7-2 to TRBJ2-2; unclear D gene. This CDR3 spans 13 amino acids. Germline V gene lookup returns CDR1 SGHTA and CDR2 FQGNSA. V was trimmed by 4 bases and J by 8 bases, leaving 11 bases between them.

This chain connects TRBV10-3 to TRBJ2-3; 14 bases map to TRBD2. The V segment lost 10 bases and the J segment 3 bases; nucleotides outside the gene matches: 3. CDR3 length equals 14 residues. Germline V gene sequence: CDR1 ENHRY, CDR2 SYGVKD. CDR3 sequence (DNA): TGTGCCACCTGGACTAGCGGGAGGACAGATACGCAGTATTTT. It codes for CATWTSGRTDTQYF.

This chain links TRBV6-5 with TRBJ2-3; possibly TRBD1 for D (7 bases). Deletions cut 4 bases from V and 0 bases from J, with 11 bases between. Germline CDR1 is MNHEY and CDR2 is SVGAGI. The CDR3 is made up of 15 amino acids. Written as DNA, the CDR3 is TGTGCCAGCAGTTTGACAGGGACTAGCACAGATACGCAGTATTTT. Its translation is CASSLTGTSTDTQYF.

The chain employs TRBV19 and TRBJ2-7; 11 bases are shared with TRBD2. The CDR3 covers 16 residues. Germline V gene sequence: CDR1 LNHDA, CDR2 SQIVND (reference sequence). The junction had 5 bases not matched to a gene; V was cut back by 4 bases and J by 0 bases. The CDR3 DNA reads as TGTGCCAGTAGTAAGACTAGCGGGACTTTCTCCTACGAGCAGTACTTC. It encodes CASSKTSGTFSYEQYF. Variable domain in full (rest from reference TRBV19 and TRBJ2-7): DGGITQSPKYLFRKEGQNVTLSCEQNLNHDAMYWYRQDPGQGLRLIYYSQIVNDFQKGDIAEGYSVSREKKESFPLTVTSAQKNPTAFYLCASSKTSGTFSYEQYFGPGTRLTVT.

The chain has TRBV4-1 and TRBJ2-3; D not certain. CDR3 length equals 14 residues. Deletions cut 4 bases from V and 2 bases from J, with 10 bases between. Germline CDR1 is MGHRA and CDR2 is YSYEKL. CDR3 loop: CASSLLILTDTQYF. The CDR3 DNA follows: TGCGCCAGCAGCCTACTCATACTCACAGATACGCAGTATTTT.